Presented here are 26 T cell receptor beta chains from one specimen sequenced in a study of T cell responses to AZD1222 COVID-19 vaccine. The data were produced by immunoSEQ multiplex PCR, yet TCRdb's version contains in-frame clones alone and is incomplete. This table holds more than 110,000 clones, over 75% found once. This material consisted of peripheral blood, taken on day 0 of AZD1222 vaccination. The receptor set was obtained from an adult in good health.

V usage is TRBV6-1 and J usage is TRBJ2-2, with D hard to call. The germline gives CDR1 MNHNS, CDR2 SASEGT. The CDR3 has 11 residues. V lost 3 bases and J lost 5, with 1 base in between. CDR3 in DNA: TGTGCCAGCAGTGAGACCGGGGAGCTGTTTTTT. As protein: CASSETGELFF.

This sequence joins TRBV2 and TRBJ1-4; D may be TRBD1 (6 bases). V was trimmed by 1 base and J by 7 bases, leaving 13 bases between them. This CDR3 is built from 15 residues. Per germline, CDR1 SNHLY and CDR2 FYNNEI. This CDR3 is CASSEVGGPGEKLFF. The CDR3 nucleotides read TGTGCCAGCAGTGAAGTTGGGGGGCCCGGTGAAAAACTGTTTTTT.

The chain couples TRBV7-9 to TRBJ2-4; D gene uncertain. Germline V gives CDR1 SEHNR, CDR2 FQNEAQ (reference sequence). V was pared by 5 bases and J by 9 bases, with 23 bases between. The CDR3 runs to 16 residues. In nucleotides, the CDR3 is TGTGCCAGCAGCGATTCAAACGGGCAGGTTAGAGGCATTCAGTACTTC. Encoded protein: CASSDSNGQVRGIQYF.

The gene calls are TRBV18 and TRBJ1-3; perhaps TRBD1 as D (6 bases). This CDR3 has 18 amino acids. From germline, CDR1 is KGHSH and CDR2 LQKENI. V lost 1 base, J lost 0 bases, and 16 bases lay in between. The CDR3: CASSPQTGRAHSGNTIYF. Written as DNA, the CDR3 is TGTGCCAGCTCACCACAAACAGGGCGAGCTCACTCTGGAAACACCATATATTTT.

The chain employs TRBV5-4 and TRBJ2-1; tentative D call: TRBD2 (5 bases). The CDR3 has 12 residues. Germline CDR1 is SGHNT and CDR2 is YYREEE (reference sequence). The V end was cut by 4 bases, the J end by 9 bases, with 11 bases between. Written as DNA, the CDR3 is TGTGCCAGCAGCGGCACTAGTAGTGAGCAGTTCTTC. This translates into CASSGTSSEQFF.

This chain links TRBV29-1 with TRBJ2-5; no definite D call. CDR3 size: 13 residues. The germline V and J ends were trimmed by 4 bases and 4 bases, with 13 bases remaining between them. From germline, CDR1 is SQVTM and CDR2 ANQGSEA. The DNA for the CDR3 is TGCAGCGTTGGTCCCGGACGGGTAGAGACCCAGTACTTC. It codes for CSVGPGRVETQYF.

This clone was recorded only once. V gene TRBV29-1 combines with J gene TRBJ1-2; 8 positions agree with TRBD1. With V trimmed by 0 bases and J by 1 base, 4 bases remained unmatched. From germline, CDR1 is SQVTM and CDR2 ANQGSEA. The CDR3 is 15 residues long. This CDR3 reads CSVEERDRSNYGYTF. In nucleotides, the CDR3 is TGCAGCGTTGAAGAGCGGGACAGGAGTAACTATGGCTACACCTTC. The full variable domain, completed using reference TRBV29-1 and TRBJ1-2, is SAVISQKPSRDICQRGTSLTIQCQVDSQVTMMFWYRQQPGQSLTLIATANQGSEATYESGFVIDKFPISRPNLTFSTLTVSNMSPEDSSIYLCSVEERDRSNYGYTFGSGTRLTVV.

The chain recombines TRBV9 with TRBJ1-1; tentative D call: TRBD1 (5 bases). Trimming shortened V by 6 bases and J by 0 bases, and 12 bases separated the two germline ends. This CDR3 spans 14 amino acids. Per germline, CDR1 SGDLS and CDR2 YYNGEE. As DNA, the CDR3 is TGTGCCAGCACGGATGGGGCCATGAACACTGAAGCTTTCTTT. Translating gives CASTDGAMNTEAFF.

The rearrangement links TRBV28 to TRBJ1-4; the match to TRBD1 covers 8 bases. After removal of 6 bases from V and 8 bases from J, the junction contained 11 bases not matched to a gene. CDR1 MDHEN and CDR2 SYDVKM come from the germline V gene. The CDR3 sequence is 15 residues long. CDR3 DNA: TGTGCCAGCAGAACAATCGGACAGGGAGGAGAAAAACTGTTTTTT. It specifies CASRTIGQGGEKLFF.

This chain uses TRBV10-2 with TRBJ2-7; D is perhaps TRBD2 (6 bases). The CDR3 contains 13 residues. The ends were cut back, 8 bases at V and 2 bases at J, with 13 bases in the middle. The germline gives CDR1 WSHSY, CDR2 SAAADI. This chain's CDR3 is CASCPGLTYEQYF. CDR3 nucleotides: TGCGCCAGCTGCCCGGGACTTACCTACGAGCAGTACTTC.

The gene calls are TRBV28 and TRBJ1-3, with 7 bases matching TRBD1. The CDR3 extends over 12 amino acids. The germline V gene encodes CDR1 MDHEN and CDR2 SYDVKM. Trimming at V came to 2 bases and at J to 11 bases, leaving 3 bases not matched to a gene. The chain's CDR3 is CASSLVQGAIYF. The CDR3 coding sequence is TGTGCCAGCAGTTTAGTTCAGGGGGCCATATATTTT.

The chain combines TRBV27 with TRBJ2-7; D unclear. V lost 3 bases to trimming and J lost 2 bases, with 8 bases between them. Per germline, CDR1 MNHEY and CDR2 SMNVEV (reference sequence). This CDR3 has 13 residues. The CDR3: CASSLSIPYEQYF. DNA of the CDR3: TGTGCCAGCAGTTTGTCGATTCCCTACGAGCAGTACTTC.

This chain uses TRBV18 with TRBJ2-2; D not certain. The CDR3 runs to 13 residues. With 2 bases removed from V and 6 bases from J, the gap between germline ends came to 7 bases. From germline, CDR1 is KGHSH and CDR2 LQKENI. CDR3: CASSPDLAGELFF. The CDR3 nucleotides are TGTGCCAGCTCACCAGACCTGGCCGGGGAGCTGTTTTTT.

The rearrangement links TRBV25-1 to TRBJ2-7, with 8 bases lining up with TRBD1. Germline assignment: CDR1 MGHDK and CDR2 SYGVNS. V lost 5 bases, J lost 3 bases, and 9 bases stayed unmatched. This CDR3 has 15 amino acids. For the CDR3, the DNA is TGTGCCAGCAGTATACCCGGGACAGGTTACTACGAGCAGTACTTC. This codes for CASSIPGTGYYEQYF.

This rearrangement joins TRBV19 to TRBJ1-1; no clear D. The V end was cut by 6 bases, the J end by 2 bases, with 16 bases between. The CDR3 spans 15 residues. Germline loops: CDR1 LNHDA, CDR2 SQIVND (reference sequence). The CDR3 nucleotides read TGTGCCAGTAGAAGCGGGAGAGTATTAAACACTGAAGCTTTCTTT. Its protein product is CASRSGRVLNTEAFF.

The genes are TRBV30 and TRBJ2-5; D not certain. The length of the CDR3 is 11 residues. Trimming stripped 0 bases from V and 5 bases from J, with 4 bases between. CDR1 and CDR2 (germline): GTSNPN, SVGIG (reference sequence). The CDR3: CAWSVMETQYF. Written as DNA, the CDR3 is TGTGCCTGGAGTGTTATGGAGACCCAGTACTTC.

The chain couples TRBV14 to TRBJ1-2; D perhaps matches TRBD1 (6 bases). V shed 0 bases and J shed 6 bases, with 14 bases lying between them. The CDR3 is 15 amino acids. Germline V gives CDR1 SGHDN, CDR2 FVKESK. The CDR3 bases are TGTGCCAGCAGCCAAGACCATCACAGGGTACATGGCTACACCTTC. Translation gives CASSQDHHRVHGYTF.

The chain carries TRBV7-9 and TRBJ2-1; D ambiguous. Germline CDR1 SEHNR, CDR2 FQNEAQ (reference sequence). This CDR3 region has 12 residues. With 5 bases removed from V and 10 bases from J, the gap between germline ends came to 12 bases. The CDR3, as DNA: TGTGCCAGCAGCCCCTGGCTGGGGGAGCAGTTCTTC. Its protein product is CASSPWLGEQFF. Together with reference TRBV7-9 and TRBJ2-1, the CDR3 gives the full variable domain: DTGVSQNPRHKITKRGQNVTFRCDPISEHNRLYWYRQTLGQGPEFLTYFQNEAQLEKSRLLSDRFSAERPKGSFSTLEIQRTEQGDSAMYLCASSPWLGEQFFGPGTRLTVL.

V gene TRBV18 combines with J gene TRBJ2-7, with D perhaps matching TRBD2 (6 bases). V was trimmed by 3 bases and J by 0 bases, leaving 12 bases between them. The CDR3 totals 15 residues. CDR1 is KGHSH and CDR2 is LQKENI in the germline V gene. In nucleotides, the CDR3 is TGTGCCAGCTCACCTCCTGGGGGGAGCTCCTACGAGCAGTACTTC. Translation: CASSPPGGSSYEQYF. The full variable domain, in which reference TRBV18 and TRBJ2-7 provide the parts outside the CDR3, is NAGVMQNPRHLVRRRGQEARLRCSPMKGHSHVYWYRQLPEEGLKFMVYLQKENIIDESGMPKERFSAEFPKEGPSILRIQQVVRGDSAAYFCASSPPGGSSYEQYFGPGTRLTVT.

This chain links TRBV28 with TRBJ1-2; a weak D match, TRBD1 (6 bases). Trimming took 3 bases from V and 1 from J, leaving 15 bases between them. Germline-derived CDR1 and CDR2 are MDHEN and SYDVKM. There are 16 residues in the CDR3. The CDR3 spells CASSFATQGINYGYTF. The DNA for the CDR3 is TGTGCCAGCAGTTTTGCCACGCAGGGGATTAACTATGGCTACACCTTC.

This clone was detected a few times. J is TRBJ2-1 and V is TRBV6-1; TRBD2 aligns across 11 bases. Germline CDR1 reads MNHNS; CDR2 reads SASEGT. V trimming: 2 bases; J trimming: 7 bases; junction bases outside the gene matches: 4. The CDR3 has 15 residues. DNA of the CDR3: TGTGCCAGCAGTGAACTAGCGGGGGGTGCGAATGAGCAGTTCTTC. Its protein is CASSELAGGANEQFF.

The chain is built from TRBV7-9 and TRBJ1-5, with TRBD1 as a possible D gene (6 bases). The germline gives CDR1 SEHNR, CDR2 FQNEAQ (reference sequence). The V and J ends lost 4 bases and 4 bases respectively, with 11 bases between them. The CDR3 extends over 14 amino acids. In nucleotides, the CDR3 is TGTGCCAGCAGCTCCGGGGGGACAAATCAGCCCCAGCATTTT. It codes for CASSSGGTNQPQHF.

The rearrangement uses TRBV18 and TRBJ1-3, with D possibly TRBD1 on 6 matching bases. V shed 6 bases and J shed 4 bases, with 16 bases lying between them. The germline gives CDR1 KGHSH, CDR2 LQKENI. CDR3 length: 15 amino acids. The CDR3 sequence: CASSLPGAAGNTIYF. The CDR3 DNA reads TGTGCCAGCTCCCTCCCAGGGGCTGCAGGAAACACCATATATTTT.

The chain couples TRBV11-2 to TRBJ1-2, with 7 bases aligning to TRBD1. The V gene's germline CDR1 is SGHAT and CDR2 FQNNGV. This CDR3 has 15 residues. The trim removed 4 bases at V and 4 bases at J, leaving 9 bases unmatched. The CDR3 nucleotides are TGTGCCAGCAGCTCTTTGGGGGAGGGGGCCTATGGCTACACCTTC. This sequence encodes CASSSLGEGAYGYTF.

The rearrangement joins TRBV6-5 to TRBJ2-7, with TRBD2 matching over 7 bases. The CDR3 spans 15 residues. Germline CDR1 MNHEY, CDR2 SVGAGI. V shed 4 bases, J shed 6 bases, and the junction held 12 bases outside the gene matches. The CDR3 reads CASSSLAVGTSEQYF. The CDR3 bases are TGTGCCAGCAGTTCTCTAGCGGTGGGTACTAGCGAGCAGTACTTC.

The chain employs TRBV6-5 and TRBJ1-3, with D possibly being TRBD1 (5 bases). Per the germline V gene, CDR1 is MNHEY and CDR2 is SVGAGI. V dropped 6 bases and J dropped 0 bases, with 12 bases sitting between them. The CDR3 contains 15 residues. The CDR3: CASRPRAISGNTIYF. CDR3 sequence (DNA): TGTGCCAGCAGACCCAGGGCTATCTCTGGAAACACCATATATTTT.